The 7 T cell receptor beta chains below all came from one sample that was sequenced in a study of shared clonotypes between healthy human individuals. Repertoires were generated with immunoSEQ multiplex PCR, while TCRdb's copy carries only in-frame clones and drops some. The sample contains about 1 million clones, 65% to 75% of which appear only once. What was sequenced was memory CD4+ T cells sorted from blood. Sample subset: CD45RA-negative fraction. These receptors were taken from a man between 18 and 29 years old in good health.

The chain has TRBV25-1 and TRBJ1-6, with D possibly matching TRBD1 (6 bases). V was trimmed by 8 bases and J by 8 bases, leaving 13 bases between them. Germline V gene lookup returns CDR1 MGHDK and CDR2 SYGVNS. There are 13 residues in the CDR3. The CDR3 DNA sequence: TGTGCCAGCGGGGGGCAAGGAGATTCACCCCTCCACTTT. Translating it yields CASGGQGDSPLHF.

The chain couples TRBV5-1 to TRBJ2-7, with 7 bases identical to TRBD1. The trim removed 3 bases at V and 1 base at J, leaving 4 bases unmatched. The CDR3 totals 14 residues. Germline assignment: CDR1 SGHRS and CDR2 YFSETQ. The CDR3 sequence: CASSSGQESYEQYF. The CDR3 bases are TGCGCCAGCAGCTCAGGACAGGAATCCTACGAGCAGTACTTC.

The J gene is TRBJ1-4, the V gene TRBV6-1; 8 nucleotides agree with TRBD1. Germline assignment: CDR1 MNHNS and CDR2 SASEGT. The CDR3 loop spans 14 amino acids. Trimming took 9 bases from V and 6 from J; bases not matched to a gene: 9. CDR3 nucleotide sequence: TGTGCCAGTCTTAACAGGGGGTTACATGAAAAACTGTTTTTT. Its protein product is CASLNRGLHEKLFF.

This clone was seen only a few times. The gene calls are TRBV6-1 and TRBJ2-3; D is ambiguous. Trimming pared 6 bases from V and 6 bases from J, leaving 10 bases between. CDR1 is MNHNS and CDR2 is SASEGT in the germline V gene. The CDR3 length is 12 residues. CDR3 amino acids: CASREMRDTQYF. CDR3 nucleotides: TGTGCCAGCAGAGAAATGCGGGATACGCAGTATTTT.

This chain uses TRBV2 with TRBJ1-6; the D gene is possibly TRBD1 (5 bases). Per germline, CDR1 SNHLY and CDR2 FYNNEI. V lost 7 bases to trimming and J lost 0 bases, with 16 bases between them. This CDR3 contains 17 residues. The CDR3: CASTEGTGSSYNSPLHF. The CDR3 DNA sequence: TGTGCCAGCACGGAAGGAACAGGCAGCTCCTATAATTCACCCCTCCACTTT.

This sequence joins TRBV7-9 and TRBJ1-1; 9 nucleotides agree with TRBD1. Germline assignment: CDR1 SEHNR and CDR2 FQNEAQ (reference sequence). The CDR3 is 14 amino acids. V was pared by 5 bases and J by 6 bases, with 7 bases of the junction left unmatched. The CDR3 coding sequence is TGTGCCAGCAGCATGGGACAGGGCGAAGCTGAAGCTTTCTTT. Translation gives CASSMGQGEAEAFF. The whole variable domain, filled in from reference TRBV7-9 and TRBJ1-1, reads DTGVSQNPRHKITKRGQNVTFRCDPISEHNRLYWYRQTLGQGPEFLTYFQNEAQLEKSRLLSDRFSAERPKGSFSTLEIQRTEQGDSAMYLCASSMGQGEAEAFFGQGTRLTVV.

The J gene is TRBJ2-1, the V gene TRBV5-1; 10 bases are a match to TRBD2. The CDR3 is 15 amino acids. The V segment lost 0 bases and the J segment 9 bases; nucleotides outside the gene matches: 6. Germline V gene sequence: CDR1 SGHRS, CDR2 YFSETQ. In DNA form, the CDR3 reads TGCGCCAGCAGCTTGGGTTCTAGCGGGGGCACTGAGCAGTTCTTC. Encoded protein: CASSLGSSGGTEQFF.